This TCR beta chain was recovered during a study of Ad26.COV2.S vaccination and SARS-CoV-2 variants. Assay used: immunoSEQ multiplex PCR; TCRdb lists only in-frame clones, some missing. Here the sample spans about 350,000 clones, approximately 90% being singletons. The germline V gene encodes CDR1 SGHRS and CDR2 YFSETQ. This CDR3 spans 16 amino acids. V was pared by 1 base and J by 4 bases, with 16 bases between. Treatment noted: roughly 18 received Ad26.COV2.S at low or high dose, single or two shots; 5 received placebo; per-sample allocation not given. Samples came from day 63 after the first vaccine or placebo injection.

Sample: peripheral blood, taken in a trial of Ad26.COV2.S vaccine versus placebo. This TCR was sampled from a person aged 18 to 65 who received the Ad26.COV2.S COVID-19 vaccine or a placebo. This chain joins TRBV5-1 and TRBJ2-3; D unclear. CDR3 nucleotides: TGCGCCAGCAGCTTGACAGTGAGGACCCCGGCAGATACGCAGTATTTT. Translating gives CASSLTVRTPADTQYF. Supplemented by reference TRBV5-1 and TRBJ2-3, the full variable domain reads KAGVTQTPRYLIKTRGQQVTLSCSPISGHRSVSWYQQTPGQGLQFLFEYFSETQRNKGNFPGRFSGRQFSNSRSEMNVSTLELGDSALYLCASSLTVRTPADTQYFGPGTRLTVL.